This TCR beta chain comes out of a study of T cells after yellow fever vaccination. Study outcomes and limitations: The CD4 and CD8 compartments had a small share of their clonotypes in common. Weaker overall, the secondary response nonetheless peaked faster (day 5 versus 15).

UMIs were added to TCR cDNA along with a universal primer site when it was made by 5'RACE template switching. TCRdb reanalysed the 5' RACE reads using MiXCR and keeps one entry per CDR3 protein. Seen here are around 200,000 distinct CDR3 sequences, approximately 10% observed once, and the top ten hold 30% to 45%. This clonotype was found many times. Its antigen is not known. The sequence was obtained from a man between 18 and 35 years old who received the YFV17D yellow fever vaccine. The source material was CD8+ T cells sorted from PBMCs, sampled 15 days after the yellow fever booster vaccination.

The CDR3 DNA reads TGCAGCGTCGTCCCGGAGACCCAGTACTTC. It specifies CSVVPETQYF. The chain carries TRBV29-1 and TRBJ2-5; D is ambiguous. V was cut by 6 bases and J by 5 bases, with 7 bases left in between. CDR3 size: 10 residues. Germline V gene lookup returns CDR1 SQVTM and CDR2 ANQGSEA.